This T cell receptor beta chain originates from a study of T cells in Graves' hyperthyroidism and ophthalmopathy. Study at large: Peripheral blood sampling occurred at initial diagnosis, before any treatment.

The V gene's germline CDR1 is LGHNA and CDR2 YNFKEQ. The CDR3 sequence is 13 residues long. V lost 4 bases and J 5 bases, leaving 12 bases between the germline ends. Comments on this clonotype: Its target is unknown.

Authors of the study amplified TCR beta CDR3 regions from RNA transcripts. In the first-round RT-PCR of the TCR CDR3, the HTBI primer set was used. Each CDR3 protein is one row after TCRdb ran MiXCR on the multiplex PCR reads. The sample yields 300,000 to 450,000 distinct CDR3 sequences, approximately 17% seen once. Fresh peripheral blood, about 10 ml of it, supplied the PBMCs. Findings of the study overall: A model built on 13 V-J features separated ophthalmopathy from stable hyperthyroidism. Peripheral blood also featured most of the thyroid clonotypes expanded above 0.001.

This clonotype was obtained from a man aged 18 to 30 with Graves' ophthalmopathy. Sequenced material: blood. This chain links TRBV4-2 with TRBJ2-7; D is unresolved. The CDR3 DNA is TGTGCCAGCAGCCTTCAGGTATTGGACGAGCAGTACTTC. Translated: CASSLQVLDEQYF.